This T cell receptor (beta chain) was sequenced in a study of cytomegalovirus exposure and HLA in healthy donors. General study findings and limits: An analysis was carried out at a later point. It showed that HLA-associated TCR beta chains were more clonally expanded than equally common non-associated chains.

This CDR3 has 15 residues. V lost 0 bases to trimming and J lost 8 bases, with 16 bases between them. CDR1 and CDR2 (germline): SEHNR, FQNEAQ (reference sequence). Primers: 60 Vbeta forward and 13 Jbeta reverse. Produced via immunoSEQ multiplex PCR; TCRdb's table is partial and in-frame only. The sample carries roughly 150,000 clones, 70% to 85% recorded once. The donors, nominally healthy at sampling, likely had unrecorded immune exposures. This clone was found a few times. Its specificity is unknown. The sequence derives from a male donor in good health and CMV-seronegative. Sequenced sample: PBMCs. V gene TRBV7-9 combines with J gene TRBJ1-2; TRBD1 might be the D (6 bases). The CDR3 protein is CASSLAGPTGEGYTF. Here the CDR3 DNA reads TGTGCCAGCAGCTTAGCGGGGCCGACAGGTGAAGGCTACACCTTC.